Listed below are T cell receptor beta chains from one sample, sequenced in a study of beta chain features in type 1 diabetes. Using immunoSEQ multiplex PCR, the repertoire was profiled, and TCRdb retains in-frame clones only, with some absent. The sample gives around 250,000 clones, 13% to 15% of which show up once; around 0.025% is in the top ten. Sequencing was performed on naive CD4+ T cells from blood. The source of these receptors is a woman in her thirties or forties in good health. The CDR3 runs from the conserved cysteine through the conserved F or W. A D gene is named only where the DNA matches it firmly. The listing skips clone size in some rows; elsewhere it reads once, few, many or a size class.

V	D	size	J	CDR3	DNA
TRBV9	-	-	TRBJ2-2	CASSSRYSNTGELFF	TGTGCCAGCAGCTCGAGATACTCGAACACCGGGGAGCTGTTTTTT
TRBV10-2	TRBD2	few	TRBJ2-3	CASQWTGGTTDTQYF	TGCGCCAGCCAGTGGACCGGGGGGACCACAGATACGCAGTATTTT
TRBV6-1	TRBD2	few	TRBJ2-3	CASSVTSGGGSTDTQYF	TGTGCCAGCAGTGTGACTAGCGGGGGGGGAAGCACAGATACGCAGTATTTT
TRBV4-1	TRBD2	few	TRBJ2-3	CASSQDGRGGGTDTQYF	TGCGCCAGCAGCCAAGATGGGAGGGGCGGGGGCACAGATACGCAGTATTTT
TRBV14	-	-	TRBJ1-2	CASSQSANYGYTF	TGTGCCAGCAGCCAATCGGCTAACTATGGCTACACCTTC
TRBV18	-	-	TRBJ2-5	CASSPFDPSQETQYF	TGTGCCAGCTCCCCCTTTGATCCTAGTCAAGAGACCCAGTACTTC
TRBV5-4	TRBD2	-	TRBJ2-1	CASSPRGYNEQFF	TGTGCCAGCAGCCCGCGGGGGTACAATGAGCAGTTCTTC
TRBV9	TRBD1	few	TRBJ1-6	CASSVDGQGRSPLHF	TGTGCCAGCAGCGTAGACGGACAGGGGCGTTCACCCCTCCACTTT
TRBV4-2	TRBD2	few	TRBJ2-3	CASSQEGSGGITDTQYF	TGTGCCAGCAGCCAAGAAGGGAGCGGGGGGATCACAGATACGCAGTATTTT
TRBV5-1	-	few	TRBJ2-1	CASSFGRGYGNEQFF	TGCGCCAGCAGCTTCGGCAGGGGTTATGGCAATGAGCAGTTCTTC
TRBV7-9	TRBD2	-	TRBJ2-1	CASSLAWELAGARYNEQFF	TGTGCCAGCAGCTTAGCGTGGGAGTTAGCGGGGGCCAGATACAATGAGCAGTTCTTC
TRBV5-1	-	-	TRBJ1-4	CASSRGGTNEKLFF	TGCGCCAGCAGCCGGGGAGGAACTAATGAAAAACTGTTTTTT
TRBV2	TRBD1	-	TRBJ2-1	CASSDGQARFGEQFF	TGTGCCAGCAGCGATGGACAGGCCCGATTTGGTGAGCAGTTCTTC
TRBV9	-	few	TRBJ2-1	CASSVEAGLSSYNEQFF	TGTGCCAGCAGCGTAGAGGCGGGGCTGAGCTCCTACAATGAGCAGTTCTTC
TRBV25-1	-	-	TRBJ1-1	CASSFRGFGNTEAFF	TGTGCCAGCAGCTTTAGGGGGTTCGGGAACACTGAAGCTTTCTTT